This TCR beta chain is from a study of blood T cell repertoires in COVID-19. Overall study: Nucleic acid was either cDNA or gDNA, and it came from T cells, B-cell-depleted T cells, or PBMCs.

Enrollees, about 18 to 95 years old, lived in 20 to 25 US areas. Membership in each cohort depended on participant-reported clinical history. With regard to this clone: One end of the junction fails to match germline, which may point to a read error.

TCRdb's copy holds only in-frame clones and misses some; the assay was immunoSEQ multiplex PCR. Among some 240,000 clones listed, approximately 86% were seen once. The germline V gene encodes CDR1 LGHNT and CDR2 FRNRAP. The CDR3 is 15 amino acids. This sequence joins TRBV12-5 and TRBJ2-7; TRBD2 matches at 13 bases. The receptor comes from a woman aged 40 to 50 with acute COVID-19. The sample comprised PBMCs or T cells enriched from blood (not recorded which). CDR3 sequence (DNA): TGTGCTAGTGGCTTGGGACTAGCGGGAACCTACGAGCAGTACTTC. Amino acids: CASGLGLAGTYEQYF.